The clone carrying this T cell receptor (beta chain) was seen only a few times. This entry is derived from a study of blood T cell repertoires in COVID-19. Turning to the study itself: In each case, the material was cDNA or gDNA derived from T cells, B-cell-depleted T cells, or PBMCs.

Recruited during active infection, patients (from Seattle) were subsequently followed longitudinally. V dropped 6 bases and J dropped 4; count of bases not matched to a gene: 4. The CDR3 is 14 residues long. The germline CDR1 and CDR2 sequences are LNHDA and SQIVND (reference sequence). The protocol was immunoSEQ multiplex PCR, while the TCRdb copy is restricted to in-frame clones and leaves out a portion. The sample holds 450,000 or so clones, 75% to 90% seen once. The TCR comes from a woman between 35 and 50 years old with COVID-19, enrolled during active disease. Sequencing was done on a sample of peripheral blood. V and J are TRBV19 and TRBJ2-7, with 12 nucleotides matching TRBD1. The CDR3 DNA sequence: TGTGCCAGTAGCACGGGACAGGGGGCTTACGAGCAGTACTTC. This sequence encodes CASSTGQGAYEQYF.